This T cell receptor (beta chain) was captured by sequencing in a study of T cells in Graves' hyperthyroidism and ophthalmopathy. RNA transcripts served as the template for amplifying TCR beta CDR3 regions. TCR CDR3 regions were first amplified by RT-PCR with HTBI primers. A single record per CDR3 protein comes from TCRdb applying MiXCR to the multiplex PCR reads. The sample lists about half a million distinct CDR3 sequences, 20% to 25% occurring once. The source is a woman aged 70 to 79 with Graves' ophthalmopathy. The sample taken for sequencing was blood.

The CDR3 DNA follows: TGTGCCAACACCCGGACAGGGGGCCTCTATGGCTACACCTTC. Its translation: CANTRTGGLYGYTF. The chain uses TRBV6-2 or TRBV6-3 and TRBJ1-2; TRBD1 matches 11 bases. The CDR3 consists of 14 residues. J gave up 4 bases and V 10 bases, and 8 bases lay outside the gene matches. Per germline, CDR1 MNHEY and CDR2 SVGEGT.